The 29 T cell receptor beta chains given below trace back to one sample, sequenced in a study of blood T cell repertoires in COVID-19. Produced via immunoSEQ multiplex PCR; TCRdb's table is partial and in-frame only. In the table there are approximately 190,000 clones, roughly 81% of which are singletons. Material for sequencing was peripheral blood. The receptors originated from a woman in her 70s with active or convalescent COVID-19.

The chain combines TRBV5-1 with TRBJ1-2; D might be TRBD1 (5 bases). Germline-derived CDR1 and CDR2 are SGHRS and YFSETQ. V dropped 1 base and J dropped 4 bases, with 11 bases sitting between them. The CDR3 consists of 14 residues. CDR3 in DNA: TGCGCCAGCAGCTTGCAAGAAACAGGCTATGGCTACACCTTC. It specifies CASSLQETGYGYTF.

The rearrangement joins TRBV5-1 to TRBJ1-2; 7 bases fit TRBD1. The CDR3 is 14 residues long. Germline trimming cut 4 bases from V and 4 bases from J; bases unmatched to any gene: 7. Germline V gives CDR1 SGHRS, CDR2 YFSETQ. CDR3 sequence reads: CASSLLTGTYGYTF. CDR3 in DNA: TGCGCCAGCAGCCTCCTGACAGGGACCTATGGCTACACCTTC.

There are a few counts of this clone. The chain joins TRBV27 to TRBJ1-3; D is undetermined. Trimming stripped 5 bases from V and 7 bases from J, with 9 bases between. Per germline, CDR1 MNHEY and CDR2 SMNVEV (reference sequence). The CDR3 runs to 12 residues. CDR3 coding DNA: TGTGCCAGCAGTACGGGGATGAACACCATATATTTT. Encoded protein: CASSTGMNTIYF.

The CDR3 protein is CASSQTPGYEQYF. In DNA form, the CDR3 reads TGCGCCAGCAGCCAAACACCGGGCTACGAGCAGTACTTC. The chain has TRBV4-1 and TRBJ2-7; D ambiguous. The CDR3 has 13 residues. The germline CDR1 and CDR2 sequences are MGHRA and YSYEKL. Trimming took 2 bases from V and 3 from J, leaving 8 bases between them.

The CDR3 protein is CASSLASGPYNEQFF. The CDR3 coding sequence is TGTGCCAGCAGCTTGGCCAGCGGGCCTTACAATGAGCAGTTCTTC. The chain couples TRBV7-2 to TRBJ2-1, with D tentatively TRBD2 (6 bases). The V end lost 3 bases, the J end lost 4 bases, and 13 bases lay between the germline ends. Germline assignment: CDR1 SGHTA and CDR2 FQGNSA. This CDR3 has 15 residues.

The chain links TRBV7-9 to TRBJ2-2; tentative D call: TRBD1 (5 bases). Trimming took off 8 bases at V and 5 bases at J, with 21 bases between the two ends. The CDR3 runs to 16 residues. Germline V gives CDR1 SEHNR, CDR2 FQNEAQ (reference sequence). The CDR3 DNA follows: TGTGCCAGCGGGGCAGTGACGCGGTTAAGGACCGGGGAGCTGTTTTTT. Its translation: CASGAVTRLRTGELFF.

This sequence joins TRBV7-7 and TRBJ2-1; possible D gene TRBD1, 6 bases. Germline CDR1 and CDR2: SSHAT and FNYEAQ (reference sequence). Trimming cost V 5 bases and J 0 bases, with 14 bases left between them. The CDR3 runs 16 residues. CDR3 DNA sequence: TGTGCCAGCAGCGCCTCAGGGGCTCTCTCCTACAATGAGCAGTTCTTC. Its protein is CASSASGALSYNEQFF.

This clone was seen a handful of times. V and J are TRBV19 and TRBJ2-7, with TRBD2 identical over 9 bases. Per germline, CDR1 LNHDA and CDR2 SQIVND (reference sequence). The CDR3 is 15 amino acids. V lost 7 bases to trimming and J lost 9 bases; unmatched junction nucleotides: 16. This CDR3 is CASTSTPLAGQTQYF. CDR3 DNA sequence: TGTGCCAGTACTTCAACCCCCCTAGCGGGACAGACGCAGTACTTC.

This chain joins TRBV5-6 and TRBJ2-5; D is possibly TRBD2 (5 bases). Germline V gives CDR1 SGHDT, CDR2 YYEEEE. The CDR3 has 14 amino acids. V was cut by 3 bases and J by 5 bases, with 14 bases left in between. This chain's CDR3 is CASSSDARRETQYF. The DNA for the CDR3 is TGTGCCAGCAGCTCCGACGCTAGGAGGGAGACCCAGTACTTC.

The rearrangement joins TRBV5-1 to TRBJ1-1, with a tentative D call TRBD1 (6 bases). This CDR3 has 13 amino acids. Per germline, CDR1 SGHRS and CDR2 YFSETQ. V was pared by 4 bases and J by 6 bases, with 13 bases between. The CDR3 reads CASSLAGGSEAFF. CDR3 DNA sequence: TGCGCCAGCAGCCTGGCGGGGGGCTCTGAAGCTTTCTTT. Full variable domain (outside the CDR3, taken from reference TRBV5-1 and TRBJ1-1): KAGVTQTPRYLIKTRGQQVTLSCSPISGHRSVSWYQQTPGQGLQFLFEYFSETQRNKGNFPGRFSGRQFSNSRSEMNVSTLELGDSALYLCASSLAGGSEAFFGQGTRLTVV.

The chain is built from TRBV25-1 and TRBJ2-1, with no clear D. Between the trimmed V and J ends, which lost 6 bases and 5 bases, there was a span of 8 bases. CDR1 MGHDK and CDR2 SYGVNS come from the germline V gene. This CDR3 contains 12 residues. This CDR3 reads CASRHSNNEQFF. The CDR3 DNA reads as TGTGCCAGCAGGCACAGCAACAATGAGCAGTTCTTC.

This sequence joins TRBV6-6 and TRBJ2-2; D is perhaps TRBD2 (5 bases). V shed 8 bases and J shed 7 bases, with 14 bases lying between them. The CDR3 has 13 amino acids. Germline loops: CDR1 MNHNY, CDR2 SVGAGI (reference sequence). The CDR3 DNA reads as TGTGCCAGCGAGGCGGGCTTGGGCGGGGAGCTGTTTTTT. This gives the protein CASEAGLGGELFF.

The chain is built from TRBV5-1 and TRBJ2-5; TRBD2 matches 9 bases. CDR1 is SGHRS, CDR2 YFSETQ, per germline. CDR3 length: 18 amino acids. V gave up 3 bases and J gave up 5 bases; unmatched junction bases: 17. CDR3: CASSSRPRGSGSRETQYF. Written as DNA, the CDR3 is TGCGCCAGCAGCTCCCGCCCTAGGGGTAGCGGGAGCCGGGAGACCCAGTACTTC. Looking up the rest from reference TRBV5-1 and TRBJ2-5 gives the full variable domain: KAGVTQTPRYLIKTRGQQVTLSCSPISGHRSVSWYQQTPGQGLQFLFEYFSETQRNKGNFPGRFSGRQFSNSRSEMNVSTLELGDSALYLCASSSRPRGSGSRETQYFGPGTRLLVL.

This clone was seen only a few times. The chain recombines TRBV14 with TRBJ1-6; D unresolved. Germline V gene sequence: CDR1 SGHDN, CDR2 FVKESK. The V end was cut by 2 bases, the J end by 7 bases, with 9 bases between. The CDR3 contains 14 residues. The CDR3 is CASSQYKRNSPLHF. The DNA of the CDR3 is TGTGCCAGCAGCCAATATAAGAGGAATTCACCCCTCCACTTT.

J is TRBJ2-7 and V is TRBV7-9; 7 nucleotides line up with TRBD2. The CDR3 runs to 16 residues. The V gene's germline CDR1 is SEHNR and CDR2 FQNEAQ (reference sequence). V shed 5 bases, J shed 0 bases, and the junction held 10 bases outside the gene matches. The CDR3 region is CASSKQGGRYSYEQYF. CDR3 sequence (DNA): TGTGCCAGCAGCAAGCAGGGCGGGAGATACTCCTACGAGCAGTACTTC. Using reference TRBV7-9 and TRBJ2-7 for the parts outside the CDR3, the full variable domain is DTGVSQNPRHKITKRGQNVTFRCDPISEHNRLYWYRQTLGQGPEFLTYFQNEAQLEKSRLLSDRFSAERPKGSFSTLEIQRTEQGDSAMYLCASSKQGGRYSYEQYFGPGTRLTVT.

The V call is TRBV11-3, the J call TRBJ2-3; no clear D. The V end was cut by 3 bases, the J end by 2 bases, with 6 bases between. CDR3 length: 13 residues. The germline V gene encodes CDR1 SGHNT and CDR2 YENEEA. CDR3 bases: TGTGCCAGCAGCTTGGGCTCCACAGATACGCAGTATTTT. It specifies CASSLGSTDTQYF.

CDR3 DNA: TGTGCCAGCTCACGTCCCGGGACAGGGATGAATGAGCAGTTCTTC. The encoded protein is CASSRPGTGMNEQFF. J is TRBJ2-1 and V is TRBV18; 9 bases fit TRBD1. J was trimmed by 7 bases and V by 4 bases; bases with no gene match: 8. The CDR3 loop spans 15 amino acids. The germline V gene has CDR1 KGHSH and CDR2 LQKENI.

This rearrangement joins TRBV11-2 to TRBJ2-7, with 10 bases aligning to TRBD1. The V gene's germline CDR1 is SGHAT and CDR2 FQNNGV. With 4 bases clipped from V and 6 bases from J, the junction kept 12 bases outside the gene matches. This CDR3 spans 16 amino acids. The CDR3 sequence is CASSSGVGTGVSEQYF. In DNA, the CDR3 is TGTGCCAGCAGCTCAGGCGTGGGGACAGGGGTAAGCGAGCAGTACTTC.

The table lists this clone with a count of one. The chain links TRBV5-1 to TRBJ2-7, with 13 nucleotides matching TRBD2. The CDR3 loop spans 16 amino acids. Trimming removed 0 bases from V and 6 bases from J; junction bases left unmatched: 6. Per germline, CDR1 SGHRS and CDR2 YFSETQ. The CDR3: CASSLAGGLAGLEQYF. CDR3 in DNA: TGCGCCAGCAGCTTGGCCGGGGGACTAGCGGGACTCGAGCAGTACTTC.

This chain links TRBV7-6 with TRBJ2-7; 12 bases fit TRBD2. Germline loops: CDR1 SGHVS, CDR2 FNYEAQ. The CDR3 totals 14 residues. Trimming at V came to 1 base and at J to 5 bases, leaving 0 bases not matched to a gene. The CDR3 reads CASSLGLAGDEQYF. CDR3 sequence (DNA): TGTGCCAGCAGCTTAGGACTAGCGGGAGACGAGCAGTACTTC.

The gene calls are TRBV5-1 and TRBJ2-1; D call uncertain. This CDR3 comprises 13 residues. Germline V gene sequence: CDR1 SGHRS, CDR2 YFSETQ. V gave up 0 bases and J gave up 10 bases, with 11 bases separating them. The CDR3 region has the DNA TGCGCCAGCAGCTTGGAGCAGGAACACGAGCAGTTCTTC. As protein: CASSLEQEHEQFF.

The chain combines TRBV2 with TRBJ2-7, with 8 bases that match TRBD1. CDR1 and CDR2 (germline): SNHLY, FYNNEI. The V gene end was trimmed by 6 bases and the J gene end by 2 bases; junction bases not matched to a gene: 9. This CDR3 spans 15 amino acids. The CDR3 is CASRDPGGQTYEQYF. CDR3 nucleotide sequence: TGTGCCAGCAGGGACCCAGGGGGCCAAACCTACGAGCAGTACTTC.

The CDR3 DNA sequence: TGTGCCAGCAGCTACCGGACTAGCGGTTACTACGAGCAGTACTTC. Its translation: CASSYRTSGYYEQYF. This chain joins TRBV11-2 and TRBJ2-7, with 10 nucleotides matching TRBD2. Germline-derived CDR1 and CDR2 are SGHAT and FQNNGV. With V trimmed by 4 bases and J by 3 bases, 6 bases remained unmatched. The CDR3 has 15 residues. The variable domain in full, completed from reference TRBV11-2 and TRBJ2-7, reads EAGVAQSPRYKIIEKRQSVAFWCNPISGHATLYWYQQILGQGPKLLIQFQNNGVVDDSQLPKDRFSAERLKGVDSTLKIQPAKLEDSAVYLCASSYRTSGYYEQYFGPGTRLTVT.

This chain links TRBV9 with TRBJ2-7; tentatively, D is TRBD1 (6 bases). Germline-derived CDR1 and CDR2 are SGDLS and YYNGEE. V shed 0 bases and J shed 5 bases, with 12 bases lying between them. The length of the CDR3 is 14 residues. Written as DNA, the CDR3 is TGTGCCAGCAGCGTAGCAGGGGTTCCTAACGAGCAGTACTTC. Protein product: CASSVAGVPNEQYF.

The chain recombines TRBV27 with TRBJ1-6; no clear D gene. Trimming took 1 base from V and 6 from J, leaving 7 bases between them. The CDR3 has 14 amino acids. Germline values: CDR1 MNHEY, CDR2 SMNVEV (reference sequence). The CDR3 here is CASSLLEVNSPLHF. DNA of the CDR3: TGTGCCAGCAGTTTATTGGAGGTTAATTCACCCCTCCACTTT.

The rearrangement links TRBV2 to TRBJ2-7; D remains ambiguous. CDR3 length equals 13 residues. V was pared by 4 bases and J by 6 bases, with 13 bases between. CDR1 SNHLY and CDR2 FYNNEI come from the germline V gene. This chain's CDR3 is CASSARYFAEQYF. The CDR3 DNA sequence: TGTGCCAGCAGTGCCAGGTACTTCGCCGAGCAGTACTTC.

This clone was observed a handful of times. This chain uses TRBV3-1 (or the pseudogene TRBV3-2) with TRBJ1-2, with D possibly being TRBD1 (5 bases). The CDR3 covers 12 residues. V was trimmed by 3 bases and J by 8 bases, leaving 10 bases between them. The germline CDR1 and CDR2 sequences are LGHDT and YNNKEL (reference sequence). The CDR3 DNA follows: TGTGCCAGCAGCCAGAGGGGAGGAGGCTACACCTTC. Translation: CASSQRGGGYTF.

This chain uses TRBV19 with TRBJ2-7; 7 nucleotides agree with TRBD1. Germline V gene data show CDR1 as LNHDA and CDR2 as SQIVND (reference sequence). The CDR3 spans 13 residues. Losses at the gene ends were 6 bases for V and 0 bases for J; bases not matched to a gene: 2. The CDR3 protein is CASRQGTSYEQYF. CDR3 nucleotides: TGTGCCAGTAGACAGGGGACCTCCTACGAGCAGTACTTC.

This clone was detected a few times. CDR3 sequence: CASSAQGASSYNSPLHF. Written as DNA, the CDR3 is TGTGCCAGCAGTGCACAGGGGGCGAGCTCCTATAATTCACCCCTCCACTTT. This rearrangement joins TRBV6-1 to TRBJ1-6; TRBD1 matches at 9 bases. CDR3 size: 17 residues. The ends lost 4 bases at V and 0 bases at J; junction bases unmatched: 4. The germline gives CDR1 MNHNS, CDR2 SASEGT.